Shown below are 5 T cell receptor beta chains from a single sample sequenced in a study of OX40 agonist ivuxolimab in advanced cancers. Sequencing used immunoSEQ multiplex PCR; TCRdb keeps in-frame clones, though not all of them. The table lists 80,000 to 100,000 clones, 87% of them singletons. Sample: CD4+ or CD8+ T cells sorted from blood, taken in a trial of the OX40 agonist ivuxolimab. The origin of the receptors is an adult with an advanced solid tumor such as melanoma, head and neck, liver or kidney cancer.

Comment on this clone: No conserved phenylalanine or tryptophan ends this CDR3, so it is likely a read error. DNA for the CDR3: TGTGCCAGCAGTGAAAGGGGAGATTCACCCCTCCACCTT. This codes for CASSERGDSPLHL. This chain uses TRBV2 with TRBJ1-6; possibly TRBD1 for D (5 bases). CDR1 SNHLY and CDR2 FYNNEI come from the germline V gene. The CDR3 has 13 residues. Trimming cost V 2 bases and J 8 bases, with 7 bases left between them.

The chain is built from TRBV2 and TRBJ1-5, with TRBD1 as a possible D gene (6 bases). The CDR3 sequence is 13 residues long. From germline, CDR1 is SNHLY and CDR2 FYNNEI. The V end lost 7 bases, the J end lost 6 bases, and 13 bases lay between the germline ends. The CDR3 DNA is TGTGCCAGCATGAGGGGGGTGAGTCAGCCCCAGCATTTT. Translated, it gives CASMRGVSQPQHF.

The chain recombines TRBV23-1 with TRBJ1-5; D ambiguous. TRBV23-1 is filed as an ORF, its function uncertain. V gave up 8 bases and J gave up 0 bases, with 14 bases separating them. This CDR3 contains 15 residues. The CDR3 sequence is CASPRPTDSNQPQHF. Written as DNA, the CDR3 is TGCGCCAGCCCAAGGCCGACGGATAGCAATCAGCCCCAGCATTTT.

This rearrangement joins TRBV19 to TRBJ1-4, with TRBD1 as a possible D gene (6 bases). CDR3 length: 15 amino acids. The germline CDR1 and CDR2 sequences are LNHDA and SQIVND (reference sequence). Deletions cut 5 bases from V and 8 bases from J, with 18 bases between. The CDR3 protein is CASSPIGQTSEKLFF. The DNA of the CDR3 is TGTGCCAGTAGTCCGATAGGACAGACTTCGGAAAAACTGTTTTTT.

This rearrangement joins TRBV7-2 to TRBJ1-2; 10 bases fit TRBD1. V was clipped by 3 bases and J by 4 bases; unmatched bases: 2. Germline values: CDR1 SGHTA, CDR2 FQGNSA. The CDR3 is 14 amino acids. CDR3 sequence: CASSLTGGPYGYTF. The CDR3 DNA follows: TGTGCCAGCAGCTTGACAGGGGGCCCCTATGGCTACACCTTC.